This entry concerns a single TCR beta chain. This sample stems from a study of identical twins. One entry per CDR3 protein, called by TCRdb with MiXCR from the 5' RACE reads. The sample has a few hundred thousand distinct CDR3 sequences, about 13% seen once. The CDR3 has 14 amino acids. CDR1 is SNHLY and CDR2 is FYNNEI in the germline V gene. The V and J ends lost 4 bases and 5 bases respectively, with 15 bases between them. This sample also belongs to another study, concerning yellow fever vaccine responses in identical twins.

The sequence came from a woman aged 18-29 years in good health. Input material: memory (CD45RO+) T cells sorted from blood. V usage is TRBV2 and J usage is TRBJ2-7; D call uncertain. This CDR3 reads CASSAYDLLNEQYF. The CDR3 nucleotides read TGTGCCAGCAGTGCTTACGACCTACTGAACGAGCAGTACTTC.